Sequencing of this T cell receptor (beta chain) was carried out in a study of cytomegalovirus exposure and HLA in healthy donors (dated by TCRdb to the late 2010s). Broadly, across the study: An earlier analysis of several hundred of the donors reported about 250 Gb of sequence data and around 120 million unique TCR beta sequences from 150 million to 200 million T cells. The study was designed to test whether signatures of past pathogen exposure could be identified by cataloging public T cell receptors. Five DR-DQ haplotypes were treated as single units for association and clustering because of strong linkage in the cohort. The number of typed donors differed by locus: about 620-640 for A, B, C, DRB1 and DQB1; roughly 510 for DQA1; 606 for DPA1; and roughly 490 for DPB1. In a later genetic analysis, genome-wide SNP genotypes for about three fifths of the roughly 670 donors were used, and that subset was treated as a discovery cohort. High-throughput TCR immunosequencing, statistical association of individual TCRs with disease status, and machine learning were combined to predict cytomegalovirus infection status. Every discovery cohort repertoire had been produced on one sequencing platform. Among around 400 genotyped donors of the cohort, an average of around 240,000 unique TCR beta nucleotide sequences were sequenced per donor, about a sixth of them non-productive. Besides the first cohort of more than 650 subjects, a separate validation cohort made up of 120 or so different subjects was used. An earlier analysis of about 600 of the donors used high-throughput TCR beta sequencing to judge whether each TCR beta V gene segment behaved as functional or pseudogenic. The later analysis used no new phenotypic data to find candidate immune exposures, relying instead on TCR beta sequences and their occurrence across donors. Alongside the repertoire data, information on donor age, sex, ethnicity and CMV serostatus was compiled. Approximately 310 gigabases of sequencing data and 80 million or so unique TCR sequences were included in an early release covering roughly 600 HLA-typed donors. Among the 398 genotyped donors, around 79% belonged to the genetic ancestry cluster associated with self-reported Caucasian donors. HLA typing included class I and class II loci at four-digit resolution. In a later analysis, previously published TCR beta repertoires from more than 500 donors were re-analyzed and high-resolution HLA genotyping was added so that TCR occurrence patterns could be studied. The study used immunosequencing to profile the T cell repertoires of under 700 subjects and linked those repertoires to cytomegalovirus serostatus.

The CDR3 holds 14 amino acids from the cysteine to the phenylalanine. The read is trimmed to its CDR3 DNA, 42 bases read in frame from base 1. Taken from the germline V gene, the CDR1 and CDR2 loops are SGHRS and YFSETQ. At the junction V is shortened by 3 bases and J by 1 base, with 10 bases in between. The cohort comprised several hundred healthy bone marrow donors. Cohort members were all nominally healthy when sampled, although unrecorded immune exposures were likely present. The donor tested CMV seronegative, placing the donor among the 300 to 400 seronegative members of the cohort. Each donor provided a peripheral blood sample, and peripheral blood mononuclear cells were used for TCR beta sequencing. The Qiagen DNeasy Blood Extraction Kit was used to extract genomic DNA from the blood cell samples. The paper's findings and limits, for the study overall: Sequencing depth was assumed to be roughly uniform across donors in the presence/absence analyses, though that assumption may not hold. A few of the identified cytomegalovirus-associated TCR beta chains were confirmed in vitro to be specific for cytomegalovirus antigens. A later analysis found that TCR association rates varied across HLA loci, with DRB1 alleles showing the most associated TCRs and HLA-C alleles the fewest. Because HLA typing was missing for some donors at each locus, association tests included only the typed subset. A further reported finding was that TCR beta sequences accurately predicted the HLA-A and HLA-B alleles for most subjects in the first cohort. A later analysis found that most CMV-associated TCR beta chains appeared HLA-restricted, with HLA associations seemingly driven largely by CMV exposure. According to the authors, the approach could potentially be generalized to other disease states and immunological phenotypes. Some IMGT-functional V segments, including TRBV6-2 and TRBV6-3, could not be told apart with the 87-base-pair reads, so those segments were excluded. V-gene and J-gene trimming of TCR beta chains was associated with a missense DCLRE1C variant in a later genetic analysis, and the association was replicated in an independent cohort. The only immune exposure information available for the cohort was CMV serostatus. A later analysis reported that several top co-occurrence clusters appeared linked to parvovirus B19, influenza, CMV and Epstein-Barr virus. At a false discovery rate of 0.05, a later analysis linked around 15,000 TCR beta sequences to specific HLA alleles. Correlated functional status among segregating V segments might be attributable to linkage disequilibrium, but an unknown experimental factor could not be ruled out. In a later analysis, HLA-associated TCR beta chains were found to be more clonally expanded and to have lower generation probabilities than equally common non-associated chains. Cytomegalovirus status was reported to be diagnosed by the classifier with high specificity and sensitivity in both the original and validation cohorts. A cluster of highly shared sequence variants was judged likely to be a technical artifact of the sequencing pipeline. In an earlier analysis of under 600 of the donors, most TCR beta V segments were observed in productive rearrangements about 87% or about 30% of the time, broadly matching IMGT annotations. According to a later genetic analysis, donors in an Asian-associated ancestry cluster had fewer N-insertions in productive TCRs than the roughly 670-donor mean. Most TCR sequences were seen in very few donors, while some public TCRs were found in many individuals. Because counts were too low, about 15 rarely observed V segments, including chromosome 9 orphons, were left out of the earlier analysis of 500 to 750 of the donors. The study listed approximately 160 TCR beta chains as associated with cytomegalovirus. Assigning TCR associations to individual alleles was difficult when HLA alleles, especially DR and DQ, strongly co-occurred. In this cohort, only TCR beta chains were sequenced, and detectable features were limited by the absence of alpha or paired-chain data.

The library was built by means of the immunoSEQ multiplex PCR assay. For the multiplex PCR, a mixture combining 60 forward primers for TCR Vbeta segments and 13 reverse primers for TCR Jbeta segments was used. The CDR3 region of rearranged TCR beta genes was amplified from genomic DNA with a multiplex PCR assay. Amplified TCR beta libraries were sequenced as 87-base-pair reads on the Illumina HiSeq System. The published analysis was carried out like this. A later analysis tallied tens of millions of unique TCR beta chains across the 700 or so repertoires, and 10 million to 11 million of those chains were shared by two or more donors. A nearest-neighbor algorithm error-corrected the raw reads and collapsed the reads into unique sequences, merging closely related sequences to remove PCR and sequencing errors. Alignment of CDR3 sequences to IMGT reference sequences was used to assign V, D and J gene segments. For a sequence to be retained, at least a six-nucleotide match to both a V gene segment and a J gene segment was required. A rearrangement counted as productive if the CDR3 had no stop codons and remained in frame with V and J, and every other rearrangement counted as non-productive. CDR3 was defined by IMGT convention, running from the second conserved V-encoded cysteine to the conserved J-encoded phenylalanine. The earlier analysis of 500 to 600 of the donors excluded sequences that lacked an unambiguous match to a single V gene segment. An earlier analysis of some 610 of the donors called V segments functional above 56.7% productive rearrangements and segregating when the between-donor standard deviation exceeded 5%. A statistical classification framework was developed to diagnose cytomegalovirus status using the catalog of TCR beta chain sequences. In a later analysis, V and J genes were assigned by comparing TCR nucleotide sequences against IMGT/GENE-DB human TR gene sequences. Using the TCRdist pipeline, a later analysis assigned CDR3 sequences along with most-parsimonious VDJ recombination scenarios. In a later analysis, each TCR beta chain was defined by its CDR3 amino acid sequence together with its V-gene family, and reads lacking a unique V-gene family were excluded. To address suspected cross-contamination and a sequencing artifact, a later analysis removed around 600 highly shared, low-generation-probability nucleotide sequences. A later analysis calculated a clonal expansion index for each public chain from normalized within-repertoire ranks of inferred template counts. In a later analysis, generation probabilities were computed with a VDJ recombination model fitted to out-of-frame rearrangements, and the resulting probabilities were checked against IGoR. In a later analysis, hypergeometric tests were used to score TCR-TCR, TCR-HLA and TCR-CMV co-occurrence, with a repertoire-size bias correction applied to TCR pairs. To estimate false discovery rates, a later analysis permuted the HLA or CMV assignments 20 times. A later analysis grouped co-occurring TCRs with DBSCAN, adding TCRdist sequence similarity when clustering within HLA-allele-positive subsets. Co-occurrence clustering excluded repertoires with fewer than 30,000 or more than 120,000 public chains, plus five with anomalous nucleotide sharing. TCRdb retrieved this table from immuneACCESS and kept in-frame rearrangements only. Not all clones are present; in checked studies, unresolved V genes account for under half, and no reason is known for the remainder. That table supplies the V and J calls and clone size; D and trimming were determined from the DNA. Across this sample there are roughly 99,000 clones, with around 78% seen only once. Around 7.8% of the sample is held by the ten biggest clonotypes.

Notes on this clone: Its antigen is not yet known. Per-nucleotide qualities are absent, and no much larger clonotype sits a single base away.

This chain is built from TRBV5-1 and TRBJ1-1, with no confidently assigned D gene. This receptor was taken from a man younger than 45 in good health and CMV-seronegative. Material for sequencing was PBMCs. The CDR3 here reads CASSYAQKNTEAFF. The DNA is TGCGCCAGCAGCTACGCCCAGAAGAACACTGAAGCTTTCTTT.